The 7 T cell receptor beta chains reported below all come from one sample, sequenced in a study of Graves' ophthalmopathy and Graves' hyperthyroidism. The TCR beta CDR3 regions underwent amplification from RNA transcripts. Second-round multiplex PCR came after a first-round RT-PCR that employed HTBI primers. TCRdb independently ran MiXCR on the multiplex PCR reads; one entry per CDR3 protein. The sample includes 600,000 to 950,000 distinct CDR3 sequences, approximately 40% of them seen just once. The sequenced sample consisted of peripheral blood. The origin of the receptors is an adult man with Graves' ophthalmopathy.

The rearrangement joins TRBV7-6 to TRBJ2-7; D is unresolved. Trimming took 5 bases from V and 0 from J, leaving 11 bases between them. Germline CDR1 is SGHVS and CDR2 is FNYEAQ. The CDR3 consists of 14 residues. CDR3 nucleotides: TGTGCCAGCAGCCCTCAGGTGAGCTCCTACGAGCAGTACTTC. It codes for CASSPQVSSYEQYF.

CDR3 nucleotide sequence: TGCAGTGCTAGGACAGGGGGCACTGGGGCCAACGTCCTGACTTTC. Translating gives CSARTGGTGANVLTF. J is TRBJ2-6 and V is TRBV20-1; 10 nucleotides match TRBD1. The CDR3 runs to 15 residues. V lost 3 bases to trimming and J lost 2 bases; unmatched junction nucleotides: 1. From germline, CDR1 is DFQATT and CDR2 SNEGSKA (reference sequence).

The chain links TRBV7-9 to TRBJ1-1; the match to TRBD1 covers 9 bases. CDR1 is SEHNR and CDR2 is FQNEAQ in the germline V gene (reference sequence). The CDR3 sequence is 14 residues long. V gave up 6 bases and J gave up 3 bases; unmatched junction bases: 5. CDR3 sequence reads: CASRYRGLDTEAFF. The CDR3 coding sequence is TGTGCCAGCAGGTACAGGGGGCTCGACACTGAAGCTTTCTTT.

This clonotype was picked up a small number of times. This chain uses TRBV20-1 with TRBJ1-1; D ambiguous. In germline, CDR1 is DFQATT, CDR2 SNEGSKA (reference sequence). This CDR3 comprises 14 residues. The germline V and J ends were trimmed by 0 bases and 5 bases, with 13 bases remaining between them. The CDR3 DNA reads TGCAGTGCTAGAGATATTTCGGTTGGGACTGAAGCTTTCTTT. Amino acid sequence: CSARDISVGTEAFF.

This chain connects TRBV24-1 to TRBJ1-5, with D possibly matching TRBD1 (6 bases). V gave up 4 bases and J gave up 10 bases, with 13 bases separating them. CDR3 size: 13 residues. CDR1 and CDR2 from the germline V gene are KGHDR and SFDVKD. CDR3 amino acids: CATSDRTAIPQHF. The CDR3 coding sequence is TGTGCCACCAGTGACCGGACAGCAATCCCCCAGCATTTT.

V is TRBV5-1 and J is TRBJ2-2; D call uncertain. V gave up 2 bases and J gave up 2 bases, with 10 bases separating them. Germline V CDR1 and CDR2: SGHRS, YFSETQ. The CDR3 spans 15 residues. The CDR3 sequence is CASSFLQLNTGELFF. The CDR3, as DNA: TGCGCCAGCAGCTTCCTCCAGCTTAACACCGGGGAGCTGTTTTTT.

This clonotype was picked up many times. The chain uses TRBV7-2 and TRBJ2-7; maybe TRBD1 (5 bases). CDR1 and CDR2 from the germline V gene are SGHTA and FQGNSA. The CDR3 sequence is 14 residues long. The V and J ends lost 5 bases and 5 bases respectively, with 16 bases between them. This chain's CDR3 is CASSPPWVGDEQYF. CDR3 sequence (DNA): TGTGCCAGCAGCCCCCCTTGGGTAGGGGACGAGCAGTACTTC.